These 11 T cell receptor beta chains were all obtained from the same sample, sequenced in a study of T cell changes during pregnancy in multiple sclerosis. The table came from immunoSEQ multiplex PCR; TCRdb's copy has only in-frame clones and leaves some out. The table records tens of thousands of clones, more than 85% of them present only once. The sequencing used CD4+ T cells from peripheral blood mononuclear cells, collected in the third trimester of pregnancy. These receptors were taken from a female donor in good health, enrolled as a control in a pregnancy study.

The rearrangement uses TRBV7-8 and TRBJ1-2; D gene unclear. Trimming removed 4 bases from V and 3 bases from J, with 15 bases in between. Germline CDR1 SGHVS, CDR2 FQNEAQ. The CDR3 contains 15 residues. This CDR3 reads CASSSSSGPYYGYTF. As DNA, the CDR3 is TGTGCCAGCAGCTCCTCAAGCGGCCCCTACTATGGCTACACCTTC.

The chain couples TRBV6-6 to TRBJ2-5; 10 nucleotides match TRBD2. Germline-derived CDR1 and CDR2 are MNHNY and SVGAGI (reference sequence). V trimming: 7 bases; J trimming: 7 bases; junction bases outside the gene matches: 6. CDR3 size: 13 residues. In DNA form, the CDR3 reads TGTGCCAGCACGGCAGCGGGGGGGCGGACCCAGTACTTC. Encoded protein: CASTAAGGRTQYF.

The chain couples TRBV6-6 to TRBJ2-1, with TRBD2 as a possible D gene (6 bases). V lost 4 bases, J lost 5 bases, and 12 bases lay in between. The germline CDR1 and CDR2 sequences are MNHNY and SVGAGI (reference sequence). The CDR3 consists of 14 residues. For the CDR3, the DNA is TGTGCCAGCAGTTCCCTCGGAGGGAACAATGAGCAGTTCTTC. It is translated as CASSSLGGNNEQFF.

The CDR3 loop reads CASSAGTSGGLPSYNEQFF. In nucleotides, the CDR3 is TGTGCCAGCAGCGCCGGGACTAGCGGGGGCCTTCCCTCCTACAATGAGCAGTTCTTC. The chain recombines TRBV9 with TRBJ2-1, with TRBD2 identical over 14 bases. The CDR3 totals 19 residues. Trimming removed 3 bases from V and 0 bases from J; junction bases left unmatched: 8. The germline CDR1 and CDR2 sequences are SGDLS and YYNGEE.

V is TRBV7-6 and J is TRBJ1-1; TRBD1 matches 7 bases. V gave up 1 base and J gave up 8 bases; unmatched junction bases: 10. The CDR3 extends over 15 amino acids. The germline gives CDR1 SGHVS, CDR2 FNYEAQ. The CDR3 sequence: CASSLVGGGRAEAFF. CDR3 DNA sequence: TGTGCCAGCAGCTTAGTCGGAGGGGGCAGAGCGGAAGCTTTCTTT.

The genes are TRBV7-9 and TRBJ2-2; possibly TRBD2 for D (6 bases). Trimming pared 2 bases from V and 6 bases from J, leaving 7 bases between. The CDR3 spans 13 residues. Germline V lookup: CDR1 SEHNR, CDR2 FQNEAQ (reference sequence). CDR3 sequence reads: CASSLSGSGELFF. The CDR3 DNA sequence: TGTGCCAGCAGCTTAAGCGGGTCCGGGGAGCTGTTTTTT.

The chain is built from TRBV2 and TRBJ1-2, with TRBD1 as a possible D gene (5 bases). Between the trimmed V and J ends, which lost 2 bases and 7 bases, there was a span of 11 bases. Germline V lookup: CDR1 SNHLY, CDR2 FYNNEI. This CDR3 comprises 13 residues. This chain's CDR3 is CASSEMGGPGYTF. CDR3 sequence (DNA): TGTGCCAGCAGTGAAATGGGGGGACCTGGCTACACCTTC.

V is TRBV7-2 and J is TRBJ2-5; D perhaps matches TRBD1 (5 bases). The CDR3 runs 13 residues. Germline V gene lookup returns CDR1 SGHTA and CDR2 FQGNSA. V was pared by 9 bases and J by 5 bases, with 16 bases between. For the CDR3, the DNA is TGTGCCAGTGGCGGCGAGTCAGGGGAGACCCAGTACTTC. This translates into CASGGESGETQYF.

The chain combines TRBV7-2 with TRBJ1-4; 11 nucleotides align to TRBD1. This CDR3 region has 15 residues. The V segment lost 5 bases and the J segment 8 bases; nucleotides outside the gene matches: 7. The V gene's germline CDR1 is SGHTA and CDR2 FQGNSA. The CDR3 here is CASSRRTGGREKLFF. The CDR3, as DNA: TGTGCCAGCAGCCGACGGACAGGGGGCAGGGAAAAACTGTTTTTT.

This clone was detected once. The CDR3 DNA follows: TGTGCCAGCAGCCGAGGGTCGGTCTATGGCTACACCTTC. The encoded protein is CASSRGSVYGYTF. V and J are TRBV11-2 and TRBJ1-2; no firm D call. The germline CDR1 and CDR2 sequences are SGHAT and FQNNGV. The CDR3 runs to 13 residues. V was shortened by 5 bases and J by 4 bases, with 11 bases between the two germline ends.

This rearrangement joins TRBV5-1 to TRBJ2-7; TRBD2 agrees at 7 bases. Germline V gives CDR1 SGHRS, CDR2 YFSETQ. The CDR3 has 16 amino acids. The junction had 12 bases not matched to a gene; V was cut back by 4 bases and J by 2 bases. CDR3 DNA sequence: TGCGCCAGCAGCCAGAGCGGGGCAAGGAATCCCTACGAGCAGTACTTC. Translated, it gives CASSQSGARNPYEQYF.